This entry is about one T cell receptor (beta chain). Its target is not known. The Oncomine TCR Beta short-read assay sequenced DNA from cultured CD4+ T cells. TCRdb re-analysed the PCR reads in MiXCR, keeping a single row per CDR3 protein. The data hold approximately 18,000 distinct CDR3 sequences, with approximately 49% observed a single time. This sample is part of a study of vaccination and CD4 T cells after COVID-19. The CDR3 length is 15 residues. Germline values: CDR1 DFQATT, CDR2 SNEGSKA (reference sequence). Trimming pared 6 bases from V and 2 bases from J, leaving 19 bases between. This sample's treatment: roughly 10-day PBMC culture with coronavirus spike peptide pools or control peptides (ViraFEST assay).

The source is a human donor who had recovered from COVID-19. Sequencing used CD4+ T cells from blood, cultured in vitro. The chain has TRBV20-1 and TRBJ2-5; possible D gene TRBD2, 8 bases. The CDR3 spells CSASGGTATQETQYF. The CDR3 region has the DNA TGCAGTGCCTCGGGGGGGACAGCAACTCAAGAGACCCAGTACTTC.